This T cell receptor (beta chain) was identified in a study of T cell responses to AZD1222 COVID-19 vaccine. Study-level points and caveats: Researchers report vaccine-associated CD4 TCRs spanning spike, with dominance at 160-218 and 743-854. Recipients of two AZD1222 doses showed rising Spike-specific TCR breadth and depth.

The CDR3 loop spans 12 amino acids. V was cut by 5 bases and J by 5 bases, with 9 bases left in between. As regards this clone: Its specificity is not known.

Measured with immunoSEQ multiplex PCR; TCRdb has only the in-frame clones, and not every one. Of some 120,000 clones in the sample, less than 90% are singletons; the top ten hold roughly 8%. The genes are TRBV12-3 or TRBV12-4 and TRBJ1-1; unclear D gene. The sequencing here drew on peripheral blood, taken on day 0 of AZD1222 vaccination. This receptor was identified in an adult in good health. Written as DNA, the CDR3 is TGTGCCAGCAGTGCCATCGAGACTGAAGCTTTCTTT. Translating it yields CASSAIETEAFF.